Sequencing of this TCR beta chain was carried out in a study of tumor-infiltrating lymphocytes in primary liver carcinoma. As concerns this clonotype: This may arise from a read error, as a much more abundant clone is one base away.

Co-extraction of RNA and DNA was performed on 20-30 mg of unsorted bulk tissue. The patients lived with chronic HBV infection and had not yet received any treatment. Trimming removed 2 bases from V and 6 bases from J, with 17 bases in between. This CDR3 comprises 15 residues. Germline CDR1 and CDR2: SEHNR and FQNEAQ (reference sequence). Researchers generated TCR beta cDNA from approximately 520 ng of total RNA, relying on a constant-region primer. For TCR beta, libraries were produced by three nested multiplex PCR rounds using slightly modified ARM-PCR. In the first two PCR rounds, TRBV1-TRBV30 forward primers were paired with a C-beta reverse primer, and each round lasted roughly 10 cycles. In TCRdb, the multiplex PCR reads were re-called with MiXCR into one record per CDR3 protein. The table shows approximately 190,000 distinct CDR3 sequences, with around four fifths occurring only once.

V and J are TRBV7-9 and TRBJ2-7; D possibly corresponds to TRBD1 (6 bases). What was sequenced was tumor tissue from primary liver carcinoma. This clonotype was sampled from a man aged 35 to 55 with primary liver carcinoma and hepatitis B virus infection. CDR3 coding DNA: TGTGCCAGCAGCTTATCAGGGGAAACCCTCGGCGAGCAGTACTTC. The encoded protein is CASSLSGETLGEQYF.